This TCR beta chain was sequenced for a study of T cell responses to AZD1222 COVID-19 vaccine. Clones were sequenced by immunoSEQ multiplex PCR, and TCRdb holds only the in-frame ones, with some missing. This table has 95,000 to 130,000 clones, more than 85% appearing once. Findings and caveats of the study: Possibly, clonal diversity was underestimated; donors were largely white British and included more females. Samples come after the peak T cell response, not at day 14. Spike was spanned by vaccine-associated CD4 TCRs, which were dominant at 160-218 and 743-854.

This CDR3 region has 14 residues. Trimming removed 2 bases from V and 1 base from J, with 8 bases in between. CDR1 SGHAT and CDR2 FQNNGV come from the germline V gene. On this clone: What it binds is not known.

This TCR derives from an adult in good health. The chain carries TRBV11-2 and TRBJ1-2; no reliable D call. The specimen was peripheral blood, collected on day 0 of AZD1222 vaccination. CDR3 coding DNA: TGTGCCAGCAGCTTATCCGACGGTAACTATGGCTACACCTTC. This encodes CASSLSDGNYGYTF.